This record covers a single TCR beta chain. This record belongs to a study of blood T cell repertoires in COVID-19. Study overall: Researchers got acute and convalescent COVID-19 samples from the United States, Italy and Spain.

Trimming took off 0 bases at V and 0 bases at J, with 8 bases between the two ends. The CDR3 contains 15 residues. The germline V gene encodes CDR1 SGHRS and CDR2 YFSETQ. Repertoires were generated with immunoSEQ multiplex PCR, while TCRdb's copy carries only in-frame clones and drops some. The data contain more than 14,000 clones, roughly 92% of them singletons. The chain recombines TRBV5-1 with TRBJ2-3, with D maybe TRBD2 (5 bases). The sequencing input was peripheral blood. The receptor comes from a human donor with active COVID-19. The donor label of this sample is uncertain. In DNA, the CDR3 is TGCGCCAGCAGCTTGGAGCTAGCTAGCACAGATACGCAGTATTTT. Protein: CASSLELASTDTQYF.